This record looks at one T cell receptor beta chain sequence and its context. Its antigen is still unknown. This entry belongs to a study of T cell responses to AZD1222 COVID-19 vaccine. Notes on the study in general: Repertoire samples came only from after the peak T cell response. Seropositive AZD1222 recipients at baseline numbered only five or six. Donors were chiefly white British, with a greater number of females, and clonal diversity was perhaps underestimated. Nearly half of unique spike-specific TCRs reportedly avoided B.1.351 and B.1.1.7 mutated regions.

Clones were read by immunoSEQ multiplex PCR, and TCRdb kept only the in-frame ones, dropping some. The sample holds 200,000 to 250,000 clones, approximately 94% seen once. After removal of 4 bases from V and 4 bases from J, the junction contained 7 bases not matched to a gene. The germline V gene has CDR1 SQVTM and CDR2 ANQGSEA. The CDR3 covers 14 residues. This clonotype was sampled from an adult who received the MenACWY meningococcal vaccine as a control. The J gene is TRBJ2-7, the V gene TRBV29-1; the match to TRBD2 covers 10 bases. The specimen was peripheral blood, collected 28 days after the second dose of the MenACWY control vaccine. CDR3 sequence (DNA): TGCAGCGTTGTTTGGGCTAGCGGGAGTTACGAGCAGTACTTC. It encodes CSVVWASGSYEQYF.